This TCR beta chain was sequenced during a study of early T cells in non-severe SARS-CoV-2 infection. On this clonotype itself: No antigen is known for it.

The length of the CDR3 is 11 residues. V was pared by 5 bases and J by 5 bases, with 6 bases between. Broader study findings: VDJdb matching favored anti-spike CD8 responses, missing private and CD4 specificities.

Each CDR3 protein is one row after TCRdb ran MiXCR on the 5' RACE reads. The table includes tens of thousands of distinct CDR3 sequences, less than 15% detected once. The source is an adult who was a healthcare worker with PCR-confirmed SARS-CoV-2 infection or an uninfected control (not recorded which). The sample consisted of whole blood. The V gene is TRBV12-3 or TRBV12-4, the J gene TRBJ1-2; tentatively, D is TRBD1 (6 bases). The CDR3 here is CASSTGYGYTF. The CDR3 bases are TGTGCCAGCAGTACAGGGTATGGCTACACCTTC.